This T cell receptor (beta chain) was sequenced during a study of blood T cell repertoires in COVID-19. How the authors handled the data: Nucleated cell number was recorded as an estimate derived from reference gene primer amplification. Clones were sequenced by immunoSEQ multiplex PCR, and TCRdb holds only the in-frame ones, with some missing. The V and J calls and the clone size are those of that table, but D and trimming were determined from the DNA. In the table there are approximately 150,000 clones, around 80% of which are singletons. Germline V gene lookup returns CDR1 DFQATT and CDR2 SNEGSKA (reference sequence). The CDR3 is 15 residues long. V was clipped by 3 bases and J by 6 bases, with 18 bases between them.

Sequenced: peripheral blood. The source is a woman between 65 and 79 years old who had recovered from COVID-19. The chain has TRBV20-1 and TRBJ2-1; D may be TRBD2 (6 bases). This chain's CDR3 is CSASPGRGDPNEQFF. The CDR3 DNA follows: TGCAGTGCTAGTCCCGGGCGCGGGGACCCCAATGAGCAGTTCTTC.